These 24 T cell receptor beta chains originate from one sample sequenced in a study of T cell repertoires in cytomegalovirus infection. TCRdb re-derived calls from the reads in MiXCR, one entry per CDR3 protein. The table records some 170,000 distinct CDR3 sequences, about 17% of them present only once. The sample consisted of CD8+ T cells from PBMCs. Receptors originate from a human donor in good health (CMV status not recorded). Some clones in this sample may be carry-over from other donors' samples.

A note on this clonotype: The junction departs from the called germline gene at one end, perhaps through a read error. The rearrangement joins TRBV7-6 to TRBJ2-1; 10 bases align to TRBD2. Germline V lookup: CDR1 SGHVS, CDR2 FNYEAQ. The CDR3 covers 14 residues. The CDR3 reads CASSHSGGADEQFF. CDR3 nucleotides: TGTGCTAGCAGTCACAGCGGGGGGGCAGATGAGCAGTTCTTC.

This clonotype turned up a few times. The chain uses TRBV29-1 and TRBJ2-7; D is unclear. V lost 5 bases and J 0 bases, leaving 11 bases between the germline ends. The germline CDR1 and CDR2 sequences are SQVTM and ANQGSEA. This CDR3 has 13 residues. In DNA form, the CDR3 reads TGCAGCGTTTTTATAGTGGACTCCTACGAGCAGTACTTC. Translated: CSVFIVDSYEQYF.

This chain connects TRBV28 to TRBJ2-5, with D perhaps given as TRBD1 or TRBD2 (6 bases each). Trimming cost V 7 bases and J 5 bases, with 14 bases left between them. The CDR3 covers 13 residues. CDR1 and CDR2 (germline): MDHEN, SYDVKM. This chain's CDR3 is CASTLGGEETQYF. In DNA, the CDR3 is TGTGCCAGCACCCTCGGGGGCGAGGAGACCCAGTACTTC.

This chain connects TRBV29-1 to TRBJ1-2, with unresolved D. Deletions cut 4 bases from V and 4 bases from J, with 10 bases between. The CDR3 has 12 amino acids. Per the germline V gene, CDR1 is SQVTM and CDR2 is ANQGSEA. CDR3 DNA: TGCAGCGTTGGGGAGCGAACCTATGGCTACACCTTC. This translates into CSVGERTYGYTF.

The chain uses TRBV4-3 and TRBJ2-7; D might be TRBD1 (6 bases). Per germline, CDR1 LGHNA and CDR2 YSLEER. This CDR3 spans 15 amino acids. Trimming took off 0 bases at V and 3 bases at J, with 12 bases between the two ends. CDR3 in amino acids: CASSQEWGTIYEQYF. DNA for the CDR3: TGCGCCAGCAGCCAAGAATGGGGGACAATCTACGAGCAGTACTTC.

CDR3 sequence: CASSLRPYNEQFF. The CDR3 DNA is TGTGCCAGCAGCTTGAGGCCTTACAATGAGCAGTTCTTC. The chain combines TRBV5-5 with TRBJ2-1, with D unclear. Trimming stripped 1 base from V and 4 bases from J, with 6 bases between. CDR1 is SGHKS, CDR2 YYEKEE, per germline (reference sequence). The CDR3 length is 13 residues.

This clonotype was observed a few times. J is TRBJ1-2 and V is TRBV7-2; tentatively, D is TRBD1 (6 bases). Trimming shortened V by 4 bases and J by 3 bases, and 15 bases separated the two germline ends. This CDR3 spans 15 amino acids. CDR1 is SGHTA, CDR2 FQGNSA, per germline. The CDR3 sequence is CASSSPGDWDYGYTF. The CDR3 nucleotides are TGTGCCAGCAGCTCCCCAGGGGATTGGGACTATGGCTACACCTTC. The whole variable domain, remainder taken from reference TRBV7-2 and TRBJ1-2, is GAGVSQSPSNKVTEKGKDVELRCDPISGHTALYWYRQSLGQGLEFLIYFQGNSAPDKSGLPSDRFSAERTGGSVSTLTIQRTQQEDSAVYLCASSSPGDWDYGYTFGSGTRLTVV.

The J gene is TRBJ1-6, the V gene TRBV6-5; D is uncertain. Germline CDR1 reads MNHEY; CDR2 reads SVGAGI. V was pared by 7 bases and J by 6 bases, with 10 bases between. This CDR3 comprises 13 residues. The chain's CDR3 is CASKEHVNSPLHF. The CDR3 coding sequence is TGTGCCAGCAAGGAACACGTTAATTCACCCCTCCACTTT.

There are a few counts of this clonotype. This rearrangement joins TRBV28 to TRBJ1-3; D is possibly TRBD1 (6 bases). With 7 bases removed from V and 5 bases from J, the gap between germline ends came to 15 bases. There are 14 residues in the CDR3. The germline CDR1 and CDR2 sequences are MDHEN and SYDVKM. CDR3 residues: CASKRGVWRNTIYF. For the CDR3, the DNA is TGTGCCAGCAAAAGGGGGGTTTGGAGAAACACCATATATTTT.

This sequence joins TRBV7-9 and TRBJ2-7; D might be TRBD2 (7 bases). V shed 8 bases and J shed 1 base, with 18 bases lying between them. The germline gives CDR1 SEHNR, CDR2 FQNEAQ (reference sequence). CDR3 length: 15 residues. DNA of the CDR3: TGTGCCAGCCAAGGCCGGGGGGCCCCATCCTACGAGCAGTACTTC. This encodes CASQGRGAPSYEQYF.

This clonotype is judged medium-sized (0.01 to 0.1%). This chain joins TRBV11-2 and TRBJ2-3; 8 nucleotides match TRBD1. Trimming took 1 base from V and 3 from J; bases not matched to a gene: 3. This CDR3 region has 15 residues. The V gene's germline CDR1 is SGHAT and CDR2 FQNNGV. CDR3 sequence reads: CASSLGDRFTDTQYF. The DNA for the CDR3 is TGTGCCAGCAGCTTAGGGGACAGGTTTACAGATACGCAGTATTTT.

The chain couples TRBV5-4 to TRBJ2-2; TRBD1 matches at 8 bases. The CDR3 runs 16 residues. Germline CDR1 SGHNT, CDR2 YYREEE (reference sequence). V gave up 0 bases and J gave up 5 bases; unmatched junction bases: 6. CDR3 bases: TGTGCCAGCAGCTTGGGGACAGGGCAACTAACCGGGGAGCTGTTTTTT. Protein: CASSLGTGQLTGELFF. Together with reference TRBV5-4 and TRBJ2-2, the CDR3 gives the full variable domain: ETGVTQSPTHLIKTRGQQVTLRCSSQSGHNTVSWYQQALGQGPQFIFQYYREEENGRGNFPPRFSGLQFPNYSSELNVNALELDDSALYLCASSLGTGQLTGELFFGEGSRLTVL.

This clonotype was seen only a few times. V gene TRBV10-3 combines with J gene TRBJ2-1; the match to TRBD2 covers 12 bases. The length of the CDR3 is 17 residues. CDR1 ENHRY and CDR2 SYGVKD come from the germline V gene. Trimming at V came to 0 bases and at J to 7 bases, leaving 7 bases not matched to a gene. CDR3 nucleotide sequence: TGTGCCATCAGTGAGTCAGGAACTAGCGGGGGGAAGAATGAGCAGTTCTTC. Translating gives CAISESGTSGGKNEQFF.

This clonotype was detected ten times or more. The V gene is TRBV7-8, the J gene TRBJ2-7; 8 nucleotides agree with TRBD1. Germline CDR1 reads SGHVS; CDR2 reads FQNEAQ. This CDR3 spans 15 amino acids. V lost 1 base, J lost 4 bases, and 6 bases stayed unmatched. CDR3 protein: CASSLDRGQAYEQYF. CDR3 bases: TGTGCCAGCAGCTTAGACAGGGGACAGGCTTACGAGCAGTACTTC.

The gene calls are TRBV7-8 and TRBJ1-5; no firm D call. The CDR3 totals 16 residues. From germline, CDR1 is SGHVS and CDR2 FQNEAQ. With 1 base removed from V and 0 bases from J, the gap between germline ends came to 10 bases. In DNA, the CDR3 is TGTGCCAGCAGCTTAGGGGGAAGGAATAGCAATCAGCCCCAGCATTTT. It specifies CASSLGGRNSNQPQHF.

The V gene is TRBV4-1, the J gene TRBJ2-6; a weak D match, TRBD1 (5 bases). The germline CDR1 and CDR2 sequences are MGHRA and YSYEKL. The CDR3 is 20 residues long. V lost 1 base, J lost 1 base, and 20 bases lay in between. CDR3 loop: CASSQVYGRAMLSGANVLTF. In DNA form, the CDR3 reads TGCGCCAGCAGCCAAGTGTATGGCAGGGCCATGCTATCTGGGGCCAACGTCCTGACTTTC.

The V and J genes are TRBV7-6 and TRBJ2-5; 7 nucleotides match TRBD2. The CDR3 covers 17 residues. J lost 0 bases, V lost 1 base, and 8 bases had no gene match. The germline V gene encodes CDR1 SGHVS and CDR2 FNYEAQ. As DNA, the CDR3 is TGTGCCAGCAGCTTAGATAAGGGACTACTGTACCAAGAGACCCAGTACTTC. Translation: CASSLDKGLLYQETQYF.

The CDR3 sequence: CASSFARGLTDTQYF. The CDR3 DNA reads TGTGCCAGCAGCTTCGCCAGGGGGCTCACAGATACGCAGTATTTT. V and J are TRBV7-8 and TRBJ2-3; 8 nucleotides align to TRBD1. V gave up 3 bases and J gave up 2 bases; unmatched junction bases: 4. The CDR3 length is 15 residues. In germline, CDR1 is SGHVS, CDR2 FQNEAQ.

This clonotype was seen only a few times. This chain connects TRBV7-9 to TRBJ2-3; weak D call: TRBD1 (6 bases). Per germline, CDR1 SEHNR and CDR2 FQNEAQ (reference sequence). V gave up 3 bases and J gave up 3 bases, with 13 bases separating them. The CDR3 has 15 amino acids. As DNA, the CDR3 is TGTGCCAGCAGCTTGGAACAGGGTGTGACAGATACGCAGTATTTT. This codes for CASSLEQGVTDTQYF.

This clonotype was detected once. J is TRBJ1-5 and V is TRBV27, with D perhaps matching TRBD1 (6 bases). Germline values: CDR1 MNHEY, CDR2 SMNVEV (reference sequence). The V end was cut by 8 bases, the J end by 5 bases, with 16 bases between. This CDR3 region has 14 residues. The CDR3 is CASRTGSRDQPQHF. DNA for the CDR3: TGTGCCAGCCGAACAGGGTCTAGGGATCAGCCCCAGCATTTT.

This clonotype occurred a few times. The chain joins TRBV14 to TRBJ1-5; TRBD1 matches 7 bases. The CDR3 totals 14 residues. V dropped 5 bases and J dropped 3; count of bases not matched to a gene: 4. Germline-derived CDR1 and CDR2 are SGHDN and FVKESK. CDR3 sequence reads: CASSYRGINQPQHF. The DNA of the CDR3 is TGTGCCAGCAGCTACAGGGGAATCAATCAGCCCCAGCATTTT.

This clonotype was observed a handful of times. V gene TRBV7-9 combines with J gene TRBJ2-7; maybe TRBD2 (6 bases). CDR1 is SEHNR, CDR2 FQNEAQ, per germline (reference sequence). The CDR3 sequence is 15 residues long. Trimming shortened V by 5 bases and J by 6 bases, and 20 bases separated the two germline ends. In DNA, the CDR3 is TGTGCCAGCAGCCTATCGGACACGCCCGGGGGCGAGCAGTACTTC. It is translated as CASSLSDTPGGEQYF.

Comments on this clonotype: With a much larger clone just one base away, this may be a read error. The V and J genes are TRBV12-3 or TRBV12-4 and TRBJ2-6; D unresolved. The CDR3 consists of 12 residues. With 4 bases removed from V and 3 bases from J, the gap between germline ends came to 1 base. In nucleotides, the CDR3 is TGTGCCAGCAGTTATGGGGCCAACGTCCTGACTTTC. This encodes CASSYGANVLTF.

The CDR3, as DNA: TGTGCCAGCAGTTTGCCAGCCGTCCATGAAAAACTGTTTTTT. Translation gives CASSLPAVHEKLFF. This chain uses TRBV28 with TRBJ1-4, with D hard to call. V shed 3 bases and J shed 6 bases, with 11 bases lying between them. The CDR3 has 14 residues. Germline V gene sequence: CDR1 MDHEN, CDR2 SYDVKM.